This TCR beta chain appears in the sequencing data of a study of OX40 agonist ivuxolimab in advanced cancers. Across the whole study: Clinicians treated patients with ivuxolimab, an agonistic anti-OX40 (CD134) antibody. Patients achieving partial responses numbered three: one hepatocellular carcinoma case and two cutaneous melanoma cases.

The table came from immunoSEQ multiplex PCR; TCRdb's copy has only in-frame clones and leaves some out. The sample records about 35,000 clones, roughly 80% being singletons. Trimming at V came to 1 base and at J to 5 bases, leaving 5 bases not matched to a gene. Germline V gene sequence: CDR1 SGHTA, CDR2 FQGTGA. The CDR3 is 15 residues long. This clone was counted a few times. Its antigen is still unknown. Study conclusions and caveats: Some nonresponders likewise displayed low normalized T-cell clonal expansion.

The TCR comes from an adult with an advanced solid tumor such as melanoma, head and neck, liver or kidney cancer. The chain carries TRBV7-3 and TRBJ2-3; 8 positions agree with TRBD2. The sample in question was CD4+ or CD8+ T cells sorted from blood, obtained in a trial of the OX40 agonist ivuxolimab. DNA of the CDR3: TGTGCCAGCAGCTTAAGCGGGAGGTTGGGAGATACGCAGTATTTT. Protein product: CASSLSGRLGDTQYF.